The rows below give T cell receptor beta chains drawn from one sample of a study of PD-1 blockade in mismatch repair-deficient tumors. Clones were sequenced by immunoSEQ multiplex PCR, and TCRdb holds only the in-frame ones, with some missing. The table has some 110,000 clones, 60% to 85% seen once. Specimen: peripheral blood, collected 60 weeks after starting pembrolizumab. These receptors came from an adult with mismatch repair-deficient cancer. The CDR3 runs from the conserved cysteine through the conserved F or W. D genes are given only for firm matches. Not every row has a clone size; where given, it reads once, few, many or a size class.

NA	TRBV5-1	TRBJ1-1	NA	CASSLRGGTEAFF	TGCGCCAGCAGCTTAAGGGGGGGTACTGAAGCTTTCTTT
TRBD1	TRBV11-3	TRBJ1-1	NA	CASRDRGLNTEAFF	TGTGCCAGCAGGGACAGGGGGCTGAACACTGAAGCTTTCTTT
NA	TRBV4-3	TRBJ2-2	NA	CASSQDWPGDTGELFF	TGCGCCAGCAGCCAAGATTGGCCAGGAGACACCGGGGAGCTGTTTTTT
NA	TRBV29-1	TRBJ1-4	NA	CSVEGTREGEKLFF	TGCAGCGTTGAAGGTACCCGCGAAGGGGAAAAACTGTTTTTT
TRBD1	TRBV10-3	TRBJ1-1	NA	CAMRLDRDTEAFF	TGTGCCATGCGACTGGACAGGGACACTGAAGCTTTCTTT
NA	TRBV27	TRBJ1-2	NA	CASSLKPGRNNYGYTF	TGTGCCAGCAGTTTAAAACCGGGACGGAATAACTATGGCTACACCTTC
NA	TRBV4-3	TRBJ2-6	NA	CASSQDKVSGANVLTF	TGCGCCAGCAGCCAAGATAAGGTCTCTGGGGCCAACGTCCTGACTTTC
NA	TRBV6-1	TRBJ2-5	NA	CASGGGQRQETQYF	TGTGCCAGCGGGGGCGGACAGAGACAAGAGACCCAGTACTTC
TRBD2	TRBV18	TRBJ2-3	NA	CASSPRVAGDTDTQYF	TGTGCCAGCTCACCCCGGGTAGCGGGGGACACAGATACGCAGTATTTT
NA	TRBV29-1	TRBJ1-4	NA	CSVGGTGNNEKLFF	TGCAGCGTTGGGGGTACAGGAAATAATGAAAAACTGTTTTTT
NA	TRBV7-9	TRBJ2-3	NA	CASSLALATDTQYF	TGTGCCAGCAGCTTAGCCCTAGCGACAGATACGCAGTATTTT
TRBD2	TRBV9	TRBJ2-5	NA	CASSPGHRTSGRARSPETQYF	TGTGCCAGCAGCCCGGGACACAGGACTAGCGGGAGGGCCAGATCCCCAGAGACCCAGTACTTC
NA	TRBV9	TRBJ1-1	NA	CASSADLDIEAFF	TGTGCCAGCAGCGCGGACCTCGACATCGAAGCTTTCTTT
TRBD1	TRBV5-6	TRBJ2-5	NA	CASSHRGRRGAQYF	TGTGCCAGCAGCCACAGGGGCCGCAGAGGGGCCCAGTACTTC
TRBD2	TRBV11-2	TRBJ2-7	NA	CASSLLREGTYEQYF	TGTGCCAGCAGCTTATTACGGGAGGGCACCTACGAGCAGTACTTC
NA	TRBV6-5	TRBJ1-1	few	CASSSYNGVGDAEAFF	TGTGCCAGCAGTTCATACAACGGAGTGGGAGACGCTGAAGCTTTCTTT
NA	TRBV19	TRBJ2-7	NA	CASGHPTYEQYF	TGTGCCAGCGGCCACCCAACCTACGAGCAGTACTTC
NA	TRBV27	TRBJ2-1	NA	CASSVGVYNEQFF	TGTGCCAGCTCCGTGGGAGTTTACAATGAGCAGTTCTTC
NA	TRBV7-6	TRBJ2-7	NA	CASSLEGPYEQYF	TGTGCCAGCAGCTTAGAAGGCCCCTACGAGCAGTACTTC
TRBD2	TRBV7-9	TRBJ2-1	NA	CASSLVAGGYNEQFF	TGTGCCAGCAGCTTAGTAGCGGGAGGGTACAATGAGCAGTTCTTC
TRBD1	TRBV7-3	TRBJ2-7	few	CASSPTGGEQYF	TGTGCCAGCAGCCCGACAGGGGGCGAGCAGTACTTC
NA	TRBV15	TRBJ2-5	NA	CATSRVTEEETQYF	TGTGCCACCAGCAGAGTAACAGAAGAAGAGACCCAGTACTTC
TRBD1	TRBV7-2	TRBJ1-3	NA	CASSLAGGRSGNTIYF	TGTGCCAGCAGCTTGGCAGGGGGCCGGTCTGGAAACACCATATATTTT
NA	TRBV11-3	TRBJ2-1	NA	CASSLKGNEQFF	TGTGCCAGCAGCTTAAAAGGGAATGAGCAGTTCTTC
NA	TRBV7-2	TRBJ2-3	once	CASSLGGQVTDTQYF	TGTGCCAGCAGCTTAGGCGGGCAAGTCACAGATACGCAGTATTTT
NA	TRBV7-2	TRBJ2-7	NA	CASGNSYEQYF	TGTGCCAGCGGAAACTCCTACGAGCAGTACTTC
NA	TRBV6-1	TRBJ1-5	NA	CASSEQVNQPQHF	TGTGCCAGCAGTGAACAGGTTAATCAGCCCCAGCATTTT
TRBD1	TRBV19	TRBJ1-4	NA	CASSIRTGTNEKLFF	TGTGCCAGTAGTATCCGGACAGGAACTAATGAAAAACTGTTTTTT
TRBD2	TRBV27	TRBJ2-7	NA	CASSSWTSGNAQYF	TGTGCCAGCAGTTCGTGGACTAGCGGGAATGCGCAGTACTTC
NA	TRBV4-1	TRBJ2-2	NA	CASSPTSFNTGELFF	TGCGCCAGCAGCCCCACTAGCTTCAACACCGGGGAGCTGTTTTTT
TRBD1	TRBV29-1	TRBJ1-2	NA	CSVDLGQGASGYTF	TGCAGCGTTGATTTAGGACAGGGGGCCAGTGGCTACACCTTC
NA	TRBV5-1	TRBJ2-2	NA	CASSYNPVNTGELFF	TGCGCCAGCAGCTACAACCCGGTGAACACCGGGGAGCTGTTTTTT
TRBD1	TRBV5-1	TRBJ1-1	NA	CASSSDRVLDTEAFF	TGCGCCAGCAGCTCGGACAGGGTCTTAGACACTGAAGCTTTCTTT